This T cell receptor (beta chain) was recovered during a study of shared clonotypes between healthy human individuals. Study-level results: All-four-donor shared clonotypes had higher generation probabilities than non-shared clonotypes did. Clonotype sharing among the donors was expected to vary with sequencing depth. Rarefaction showed that sequencing of sorted subsets was incomplete (despite large depth).

Assay used: immunoSEQ multiplex PCR; TCRdb lists only in-frame clones, some missing. The sample includes 1.5 million to 2.5 million clones, approximately 95% of them seen just once. The naive CD8 subset, CD45RO-negative cells positively selected for CCR7, excluded terminally differentiated effector memory CD45RA+ cells. Germline V gene data show CDR1 as MDHEN and CDR2 as SYDVKM. The ends lost 5 bases at V and 4 bases at J; junction bases unmatched: 1. The CDR3 consists of 12 residues. As for this clone: Its antigen is not known. Within the sample, other DNA sequences also encode this same CDR3.

This receptor was obtained from a man aged 18 to 30 in good health. The sequenced sample was naive CD8+ T cells sorted from blood. This chain links TRBV28 with TRBJ2-7, with TRBD1 matching 8 bases. The DNA of the CDR3 is TGTGCCAGCAGTCAGGGGGCTTACGAGCAGTACTTC. As protein: CASSQGAYEQYF.